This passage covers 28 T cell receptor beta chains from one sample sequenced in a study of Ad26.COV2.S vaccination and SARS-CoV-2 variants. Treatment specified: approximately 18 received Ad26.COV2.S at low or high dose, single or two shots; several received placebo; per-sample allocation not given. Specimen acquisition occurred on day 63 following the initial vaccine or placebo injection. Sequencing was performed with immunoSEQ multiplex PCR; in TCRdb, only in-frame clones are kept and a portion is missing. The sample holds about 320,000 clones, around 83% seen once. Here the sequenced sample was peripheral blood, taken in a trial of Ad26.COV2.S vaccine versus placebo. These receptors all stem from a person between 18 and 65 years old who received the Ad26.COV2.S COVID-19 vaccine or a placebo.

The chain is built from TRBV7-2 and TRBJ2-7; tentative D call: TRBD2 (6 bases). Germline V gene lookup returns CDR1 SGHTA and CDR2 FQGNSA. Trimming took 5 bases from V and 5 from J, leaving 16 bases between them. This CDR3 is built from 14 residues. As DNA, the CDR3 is TGTGCCAGCAGCCGGCGCGGGGTCCTCCACGAGCAGTACTTC. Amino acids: CASSRRGVLHEQYF.

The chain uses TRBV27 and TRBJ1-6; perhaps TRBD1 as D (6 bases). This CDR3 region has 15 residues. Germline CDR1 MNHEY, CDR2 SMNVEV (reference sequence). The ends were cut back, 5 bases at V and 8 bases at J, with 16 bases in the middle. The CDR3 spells CASSNRQVFDSPLHF. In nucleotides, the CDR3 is TGTGCCAGCAGTAATCGACAGGTTTTTGATTCACCCCTCCACTTT.

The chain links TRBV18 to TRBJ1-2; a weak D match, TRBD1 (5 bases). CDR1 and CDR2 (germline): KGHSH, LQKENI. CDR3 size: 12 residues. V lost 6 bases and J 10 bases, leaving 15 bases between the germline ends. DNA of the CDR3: TGTGCCAGCTCCGGGATCCGGGACTACTACACCTTC. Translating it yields CASSGIRDYYTF.

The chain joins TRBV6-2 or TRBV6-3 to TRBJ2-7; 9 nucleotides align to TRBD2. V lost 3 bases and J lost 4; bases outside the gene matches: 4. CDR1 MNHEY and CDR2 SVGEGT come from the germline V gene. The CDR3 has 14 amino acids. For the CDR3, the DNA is TGTGCCAGCAGTTATGGCGGGGGGGCGTACGAGCAGTACTTC. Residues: CASSYGGGAYEQYF.

This CDR3 is CASSYERQGTRGTEAFF. The CDR3, as DNA: TGTGCCAGCAGTTACGAGAGGCAGGGGACGAGAGGCACTGAAGCTTTCTTT. The chain employs TRBV6-2 or TRBV6-3 and TRBJ1-1; tentatively, D is TRBD1 (6 bases). The germline V gene encodes CDR1 MNHEY and CDR2 SVGEGT. V was shortened by 2 bases and J by 4 bases, with 20 bases between the two germline ends. This CDR3 comprises 17 residues.

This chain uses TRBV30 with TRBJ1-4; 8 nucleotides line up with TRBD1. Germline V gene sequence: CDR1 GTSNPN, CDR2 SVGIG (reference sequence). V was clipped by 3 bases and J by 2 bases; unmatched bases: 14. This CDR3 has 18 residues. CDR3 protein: CAWRGWTGPLSTNEKLFF. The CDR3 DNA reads TGTGCCTGGAGGGGATGGACAGGGCCGTTGTCGACTAATGAAAAACTGTTTTTT.

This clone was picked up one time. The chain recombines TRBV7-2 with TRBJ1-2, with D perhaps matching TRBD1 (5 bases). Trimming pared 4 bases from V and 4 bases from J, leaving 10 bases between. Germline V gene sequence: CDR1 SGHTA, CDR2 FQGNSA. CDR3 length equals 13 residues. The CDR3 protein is CASSSGRPYGYTF. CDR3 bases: TGTGCCAGCAGCTCAGGGCGCCCCTATGGCTACACCTTC.

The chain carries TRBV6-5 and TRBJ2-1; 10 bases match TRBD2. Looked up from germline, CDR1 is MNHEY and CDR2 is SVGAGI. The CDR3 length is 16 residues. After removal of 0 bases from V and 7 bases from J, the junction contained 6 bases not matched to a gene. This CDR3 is CASSYSTSGGVNEQFF. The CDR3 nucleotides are TGTGCCAGCAGTTACTCGACCAGCGGGGGGGTGAATGAGCAGTTCTTC.

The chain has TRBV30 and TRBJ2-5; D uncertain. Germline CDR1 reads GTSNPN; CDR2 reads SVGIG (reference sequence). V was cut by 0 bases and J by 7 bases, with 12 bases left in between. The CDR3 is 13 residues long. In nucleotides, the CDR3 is TGTGCCTGGAGTGTGCCACCGTCCTGGACCCAGTACTTC. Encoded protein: CAWSVPPSWTQYF.

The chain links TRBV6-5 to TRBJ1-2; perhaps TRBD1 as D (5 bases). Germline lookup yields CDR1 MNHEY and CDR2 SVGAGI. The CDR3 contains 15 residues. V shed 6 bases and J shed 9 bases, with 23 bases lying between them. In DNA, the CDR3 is TGTGCCAGCAGACCGAGTGGGGGGACCAGAGGTAGCTACACCTTC. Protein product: CASRPSGGTRGSYTF.

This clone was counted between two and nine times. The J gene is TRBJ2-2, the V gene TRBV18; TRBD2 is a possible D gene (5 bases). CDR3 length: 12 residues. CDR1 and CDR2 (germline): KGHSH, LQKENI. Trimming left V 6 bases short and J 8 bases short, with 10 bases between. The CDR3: CASSPAGGELFF. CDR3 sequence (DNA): TGTGCCAGCTCCCCCGCGGGTGGGGAGCTGTTTTTT. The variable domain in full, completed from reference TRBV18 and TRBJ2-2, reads NAGVMQNPRHLVRRRGQEARLRCSPMKGHSHVYWYRQLPEEGLKFMVYLQKENIIDESGMPKERFSAEFPKEGPSILRIQQVVRGDSAAYFCASSPAGGELFFGEGSRLTVL.

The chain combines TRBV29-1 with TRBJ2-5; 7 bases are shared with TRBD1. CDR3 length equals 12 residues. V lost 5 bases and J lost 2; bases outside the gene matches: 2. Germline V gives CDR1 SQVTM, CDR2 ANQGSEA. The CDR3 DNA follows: TGCAGCGTTATACAGGGGCAAGAGACCCAGTACTTC. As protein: CSVIQGQETQYF.

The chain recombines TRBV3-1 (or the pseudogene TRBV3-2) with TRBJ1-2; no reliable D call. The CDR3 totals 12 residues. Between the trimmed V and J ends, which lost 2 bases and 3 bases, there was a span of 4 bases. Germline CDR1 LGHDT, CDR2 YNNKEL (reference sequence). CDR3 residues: CASSQSDYGYTF. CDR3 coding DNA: TGTGCCAGCAGCCAATCCGACTATGGCTACACCTTC.

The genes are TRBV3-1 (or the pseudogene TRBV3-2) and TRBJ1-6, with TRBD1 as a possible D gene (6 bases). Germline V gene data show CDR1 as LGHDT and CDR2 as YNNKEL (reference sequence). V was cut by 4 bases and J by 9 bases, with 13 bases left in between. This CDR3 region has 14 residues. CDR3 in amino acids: CASSPKGGGSPLHF. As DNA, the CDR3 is TGTGCCAGCAGCCCTAAGGGGGGCGGTTCACCCCTCCACTTT.

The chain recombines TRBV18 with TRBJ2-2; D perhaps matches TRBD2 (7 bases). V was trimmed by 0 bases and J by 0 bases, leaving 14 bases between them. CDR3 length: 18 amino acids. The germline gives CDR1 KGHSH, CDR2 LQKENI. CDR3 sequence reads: CASSPPIAGATNTGELFF. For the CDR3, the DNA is TGTGCCAGCTCACCACCGATTGCGGGGGCTACGAACACCGGGGAGCTGTTTTTT.

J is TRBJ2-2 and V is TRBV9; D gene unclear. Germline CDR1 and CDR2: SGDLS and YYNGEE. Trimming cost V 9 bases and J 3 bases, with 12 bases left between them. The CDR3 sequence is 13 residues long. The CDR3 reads CATTLGDTGELFF. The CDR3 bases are TGTGCCACTACCCTTGGGGACACCGGGGAGCTGTTTTTT.

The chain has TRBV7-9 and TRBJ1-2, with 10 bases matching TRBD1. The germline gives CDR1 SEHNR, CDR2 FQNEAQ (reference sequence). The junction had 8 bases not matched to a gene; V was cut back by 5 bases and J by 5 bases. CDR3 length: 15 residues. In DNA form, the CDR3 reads TGTGCCAGCAGCCTCAAGGGACAGGGGATATATGGCTACACCTTC. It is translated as CASSLKGQGIYGYTF.

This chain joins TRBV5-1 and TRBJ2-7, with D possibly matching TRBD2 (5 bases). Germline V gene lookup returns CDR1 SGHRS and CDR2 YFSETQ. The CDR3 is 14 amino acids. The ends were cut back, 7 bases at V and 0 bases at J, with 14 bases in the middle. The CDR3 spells CASASQGSSYEQYF. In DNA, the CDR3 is TGCGCCAGCGCCTCTCAAGGGAGCTCCTACGAGCAGTACTTC.

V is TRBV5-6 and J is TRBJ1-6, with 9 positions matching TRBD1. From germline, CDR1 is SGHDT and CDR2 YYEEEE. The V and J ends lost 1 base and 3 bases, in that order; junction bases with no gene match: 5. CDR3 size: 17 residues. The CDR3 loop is CASSLYGTGFYNSPLHF. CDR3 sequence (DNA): TGTGCCAGCAGCTTGTACGGGACAGGGTTCTATAATTCACCCCTCCACTTT. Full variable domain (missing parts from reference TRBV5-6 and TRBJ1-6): DAGVTQSPTHLIKTRGQQVTLRCSPKSGHDTVSWYQQALGQGPQFIFQYYEEEERQRGNFPDRFSGHQFPNYSSELNVNALLLGDSALYLCASSLYGTGFYNSPLHFGNGTRLTVT.

In nucleotides, the CDR3 is TGTGCCAGCAGTCCTTACCACGATTCACCCCTCCACTTT. It encodes CASSPYHDSPLHF. The rearrangement links TRBV27 to TRBJ1-6; D gene uncertain. The V end lost 5 bases, the J end lost 8 bases, and 10 bases lay between the germline ends. Germline lookup yields CDR1 MNHEY and CDR2 SMNVEV (reference sequence). The CDR3 length is 13 residues.

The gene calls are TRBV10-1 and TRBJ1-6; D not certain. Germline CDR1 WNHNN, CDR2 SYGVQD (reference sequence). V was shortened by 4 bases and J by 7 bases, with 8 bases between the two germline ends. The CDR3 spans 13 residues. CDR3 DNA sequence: TGCGCCAGCAGTGGGGCAGCCAATTCACCCCTCCACTTT. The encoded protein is CASSGAANSPLHF.

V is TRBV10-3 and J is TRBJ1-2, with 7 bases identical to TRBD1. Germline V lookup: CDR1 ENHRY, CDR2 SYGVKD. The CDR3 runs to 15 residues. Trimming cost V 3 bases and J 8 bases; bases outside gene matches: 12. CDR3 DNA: TGTGCCATCAGTGATGGGACAGCCGATTTACGCGGCTACACCTTC. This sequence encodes CAISDGTADLRGYTF.

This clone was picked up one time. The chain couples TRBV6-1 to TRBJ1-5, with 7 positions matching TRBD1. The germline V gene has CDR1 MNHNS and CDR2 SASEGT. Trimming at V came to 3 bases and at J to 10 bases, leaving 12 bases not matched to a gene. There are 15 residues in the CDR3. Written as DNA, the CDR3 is TGTGCCAGCAGTGAGGTAGGGGGCCGGAGCAAACCCCAGCATTTT. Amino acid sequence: CASSEVGGRSKPQHF.

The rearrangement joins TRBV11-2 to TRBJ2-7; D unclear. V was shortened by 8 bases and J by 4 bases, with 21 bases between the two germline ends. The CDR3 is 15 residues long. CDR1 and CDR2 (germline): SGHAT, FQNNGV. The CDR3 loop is CASGIAPGVRYEQYF. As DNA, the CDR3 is TGTGCCAGCGGTATAGCTCCTGGGGTGAGATACGAGCAGTACTTC.

The DNA for the CDR3 is TGTGCCAGCCGCTCCGGGCTTCATCAGCCCCAGCATTTT. Protein: CASRSGLHQPQHF. The chain carries TRBV6-5 and TRBJ1-5; D not resolved. V was cut by 8 bases and J by 5 bases, with 13 bases left in between. The CDR3 totals 13 residues. CDR1 is MNHEY and CDR2 is SVGAGI in the germline V gene.

The CDR3 here is CASSGGRGYTF. CDR3 bases: TGTGCCAGCAGCGGTGGACGAGGCTACACCTTC. J is TRBJ1-2 and V is TRBV9, with D unclear. The CDR3 loop spans 11 amino acids. Looked up from germline, CDR1 is SGDLS and CDR2 is YYNGEE. Trimming pared 3 bases from V and 8 bases from J, leaving 8 bases between.

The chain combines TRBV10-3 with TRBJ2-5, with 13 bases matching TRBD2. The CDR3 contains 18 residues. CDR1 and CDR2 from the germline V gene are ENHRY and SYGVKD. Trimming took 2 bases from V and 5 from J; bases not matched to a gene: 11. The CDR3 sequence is CAISEGTSGGARSETQYF. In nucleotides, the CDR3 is TGTGCCATCAGTGAGGGTACTAGCGGGGGGGCGAGGTCCGAGACCCAGTACTTC.

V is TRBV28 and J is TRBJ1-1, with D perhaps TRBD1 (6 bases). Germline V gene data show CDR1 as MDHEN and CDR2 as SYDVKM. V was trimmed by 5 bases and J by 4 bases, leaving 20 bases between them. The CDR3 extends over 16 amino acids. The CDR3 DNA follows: TGTGCCAGCAGTGAGGGGTCCCTCAAGGGGGGCACTGAAGCTTTCTTT. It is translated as CASSEGSLKGGTEAFF.